The T cell receptor (beta chain) under discussion was sequenced for a study of cytomegalovirus exposure and HLA in healthy donors. Germline CDR1 SGHTA, CDR2 FQGNSA. After removal of 5 bases from V and 2 bases from J, the junction contained 10 bases not matched to a gene. CDR3 length: 16 residues. 13 Jbeta primers and 60 Vbeta primers were used for the PCR. Profiled with immunoSEQ multiplex PCR; TCRdb holds only in-frame clones, not every one. Seen here are over 100,000 clones, approximately 76% observed once, and the top ten hold around 8.1%. This clone was detected a few times. What was sequenced was PBMCs. The receptor was derived from a man aged 35 to 55 in good health and CMV-seronegative. V and J are TRBV7-2 and TRBJ2-3; 7 nucleotides agree with TRBD2. This CDR3 reads CASSRGAGRYTDTQYF. DNA of the CDR3: TGTGCCAGCAGCCGGGGAGCGGGGAGGTACACAGATACGCAGTATTTT.